What follows are 23 T cell receptor beta chains derived from one specimen sequenced in a study of graft-versus-host responses after intestinal transplantation. Profiling relied on immunoSEQ multiplex PCR, and the TCRdb table lists in-frame clones only, not all of them. The table has approximately 85,000 clones, 85% to 95% seen once. These receptors have no identified antigens. The material was unstimulated CD8+ T cells sorted from spleen or lymph node cells, obtained before transplant. The receptors shown here come from a human donor who was the organ donor for an intestinal transplant.

The V gene is TRBV4-2, the J gene TRBJ2-3, with D tentatively TRBD1 (6 bases). Germline CDR1 LGHNA, CDR2 YNFKEQ. This CDR3 is 14 amino acids long. V was pared by 2 bases and J by 3 bases, with 9 bases between. The CDR3 DNA reads as TGTGCCAGCAGCCAAACAGGGCTGACAGATACGCAGTATTTT. It translates to CASSQTGLTDTQYF.

This chain uses TRBV18 with TRBJ1-1, with D uncertain. The CDR3 is 14 amino acids. The V end lost 0 bases, the J end lost 1 base, and 6 bases lay between the germline ends. Germline assignment: CDR1 KGHSH and CDR2 LQKENI. CDR3 residues: CASSPPHRNTEAFF. CDR3 DNA: TGTGCCAGCTCACCACCCCACAGGAACACTGAAGCTTTCTTT.

The genes are TRBV5-6 and TRBJ1-1, with a weak D call TRBD1 (6 bases). Germline CDR1 reads SGHDT; CDR2 reads YYEEEE. The CDR3 has 14 amino acids. V was cut by 5 bases and J by 6 bases, with 17 bases left in between. The CDR3 sequence: CASRVGQTYAEAFF. The CDR3 DNA sequence: TGTGCCAGCAGGGTCGGACAGACCTACGCTGAAGCTTTCTTT.

This chain joins TRBV4-1 and TRBJ2-7, with 12 bases aligning to TRBD1. Germline CDR1 and CDR2: MGHRA and YSYEKL. The CDR3 extends over 14 amino acids. V shed 4 bases and J 6 bases; nucleotides not matched to a gene: 4. The CDR3 spells CASSPGQGAGEQYF. As DNA, the CDR3 is TGCGCCAGCAGCCCGGGACAGGGGGCGGGCGAGCAGTACTTC.

The gene calls are TRBV10-3 and TRBJ2-1, with 7 bases fitting TRBD2. The trim removed 0 bases at V and 9 bases at J, leaving 8 bases unmatched. The CDR3 covers 15 residues. Germline assignment: CDR1 ENHRY and CDR2 SYGVKD. CDR3 nucleotide sequence: TGTGCCATCAGTGAGTCGGGCGGGAGCGGGATTGAGCAGTTCTTC. It translates to CAISESGGSGIEQFF.

The genes are TRBV6-5 and TRBJ2-7, with 8 nucleotides matching TRBD2. J lost 0 bases, V lost 6 bases, and 7 bases had no gene match. The CDR3 totals 15 residues. From germline, CDR1 is MNHEY and CDR2 SVGAGI. This CDR3 is CASSPIAGRSYEQYF. In nucleotides, the CDR3 is TGTGCCAGCAGCCCAATAGCGGGACGCTCCTACGAGCAGTACTTC.

This clone was seen once. The genes are TRBV6-1 and TRBJ1-1, with D possibly being TRBD1 (5 bases). The CDR3 has 12 residues. The V end lost 10 bases, the J end lost 5 bases, and 14 bases lay between the germline ends. Germline CDR1 MNHNS, CDR2 SASEGT. In DNA form, the CDR3 reads TGTGCCACCGACCCAGGGTGGACTGAAGCTTTCTTT. Protein: CATDPGWTEAFF.

The chain combines TRBV27 with TRBJ2-2, with 8 bases matching TRBD2. The germline CDR1 and CDR2 sequences are MNHEY and SMNVEV (reference sequence). This CDR3 spans 16 amino acids. Germline trimming cut 7 bases from V and 7 bases from J; bases unmatched to any gene: 14. For the CDR3, the DNA is TGTGCCAGCACGGGGTTCGATAGCGGGAAAGGCGGGGAGCTGTTTTTT. Encoded protein: CASTGFDSGKGGELFF.

The rearrangement uses TRBV19 and TRBJ1-2, with 11 bases matching TRBD1. CDR3 size: 17 residues. After removal of 5 bases from V and 1 base from J, the junction contained 9 bases not matched to a gene. Germline CDR1 LNHDA, CDR2 SQIVND (reference sequence). The CDR3 nucleotides are TGTGCCAGTAGTCCCTGGACAGGGGGCGCGTTTAACTATGGCTACACCTTC. This gives the protein CASSPWTGGAFNYGYTF.

This clone has only a few counts. The chain combines TRBV7-8 with TRBJ2-1; D possibly corresponds to TRBD2 (5 bases). Trimming removed 0 bases from V and 0 bases from J, with 9 bases in between. The germline V gene has CDR1 SGHVS and CDR2 FQNEAQ. The CDR3 extends over 16 amino acids. The CDR3 nucleotides read TGTGCCAGCAGCTTAGCGGGAGAGGGCTCCTACAATGAGCAGTTCTTC. As protein: CASSLAGEGSYNEQFF.

The V gene is TRBV27, the J gene TRBJ2-6, with D perhaps TRBD1 (6 bases). V was pared by 6 bases and J by 0 bases, with 21 bases between. The CDR3 is 19 residues long. CDR1 and CDR2 from the germline V gene are MNHEY and SMNVEV (reference sequence). Here the CDR3 reads CASSPTGTKTRSGANVLTF. The CDR3 DNA sequence: TGTGCCAGCAGCCCAACCGGGACAAAAACTCGCTCTGGGGCCAACGTCCTGACTTTC.

This clone has a handful of counts. The V and J genes are TRBV6-5 and TRBJ2-1; 7 bases align to TRBD1. CDR1 MNHEY and CDR2 SVGAGI come from the germline V gene. This CDR3 region has 14 residues. Unmatched junction bases numbered 13, after V lost 5 bases and J lost 12 bases. In DNA form, the CDR3 reads TGTGCCAGCAGTCCCCGGACAGGTCATTCTGTGCAGTTCTTC. The encoded protein is CASSPRTGHSVQFF.

The chain recombines TRBV27 with TRBJ2-1; the D gene is possibly TRBD2 (5 bases). This CDR3 is built from 13 residues. The germline V gene has CDR1 MNHEY and CDR2 SMNVEV (reference sequence). The V end lost 3 bases, the J end lost 6 bases, and 9 bases lay between the germline ends. The chain's CDR3 is CASSLELGNEQFF. The CDR3 region has the DNA TGTGCCAGCAGTTTGGAACTAGGCAATGAGCAGTTCTTC.

The V and J genes are TRBV9 and TRBJ2-3; 10 bases map to TRBD2. Trimming removed 0 bases from V and 4 bases from J; junction bases left unmatched: 5. This CDR3 contains 16 residues. The germline V gene has CDR1 SGDLS and CDR2 YYNGEE. CDR3 sequence (DNA): TGTGCCAGCAGCGTAGAGGGGGGACTAGCGTCAGATACGCAGTATTTT. Protein sequence: CASSVEGGLASDTQYF.

The CDR3 DNA reads TGTGCCCCAAGGGTATTCGGACAGGACCACTACGAGCAGTACTTC. It encodes CAPRVFGQDHYEQYF. The chain couples TRBV10-3 to TRBJ2-7; TRBD1 matches at 7 bases. This CDR3 contains 15 residues. CDR1 is ENHRY and CDR2 is SYGVKD in the germline V gene. Trimming cost V 11 bases and J 3 bases; bases outside gene matches: 16.

The V gene is TRBV7-3, the J gene TRBJ2-3, with D maybe TRBD1 (6 bases). This CDR3 region has 15 residues. The V end was cut by 6 bases, the J end by 2 bases, with 15 bases between. CDR1 SGHTA and CDR2 FQGTGA come from the germline V gene. The CDR3 nucleotides are TGTGCCAGCAGTCCAGGGGTCAGCACCACAGATACGCAGTATTTT. It encodes CASSPGVSTTDTQYF. The variable domain in full, completed from reference TRBV7-3 and TRBJ2-3, reads GAGVSQTPSNKVTEKGKYVELRCDPISGHTALYWYRQSLGQGPEFLIYFQGTGAADDSGLPNDRFFAVRPEGSVSTLKIQRTERGDSAVYLCASSPGVSTTDTQYFGPGTRLTVL.

V usage is TRBV11-3 and J usage is TRBJ2-7; D possibly corresponds to TRBD2 (5 bases). Germline CDR1 SGHNT, CDR2 YENEEA. The CDR3 extends over 16 amino acids. With 3 bases removed from V and 1 base from J, the gap between germline ends came to 16 bases. The CDR3 loop reads CASSFGPQDLSYEQYF. As DNA, the CDR3 is TGTGCCAGCAGCTTTGGGCCGCAGGACTTATCCTACGAGCAGTACTTC. Supplemented by reference TRBV11-3 and TRBJ2-7, the full variable domain reads EAGVVQSPRYKIIEKKQPVAFWCNPISGHNTLYWYLQNLGQGPELLIRYENEEAVDDSQLPKDRFSAERLKGVDSTLKIQPAELGDSAVYLCASSFGPQDLSYEQYFGPGTRLTVT.

In its sample, this clone was seen once. The rearrangement links TRBV4-3 to TRBJ1-4, with D perhaps matching TRBD1 (5 bases). The CDR3 covers 14 residues. Trimming removed 4 bases at V and 8 bases at J, with 14 bases between. Germline V CDR1 and CDR2: LGHNA, YSLEER. CDR3 bases: TGCGCCAGCAGCCTCGGGACTACGCGGGAAAAACTGTTTTTT. Amino acid sequence: CASSLGTTREKLFF.

V and J are TRBV27 and TRBJ1-5; D is perhaps TRBD1 (5 bases). Germline CDR1 reads MNHEY; CDR2 reads SMNVEV (reference sequence). Trimming cost V 3 bases and J 3 bases, with 12 bases left between them. The CDR3 has 15 amino acids. CDR3 residues: CASSFGGGYNQPQHF. CDR3 nucleotide sequence: TGTGCCAGCAGTTTCGGGGGAGGCTACAATCAGCCCCAGCATTTT.

CDR3 sequence reads: CASSSPTGEFGTYEQYF. The DNA for the CDR3 is TGTGCCAGCAGTTCCCCGACAGGGGAATTTGGAACCTACGAGCAGTACTTC. The chain couples TRBV28 to TRBJ2-7, with 8 bases identical to TRBD1. Germline V CDR1 and CDR2: MDHEN, SYDVKM. The CDR3 consists of 17 residues. V was pared by 4 bases and J by 2 bases, with 13 bases of the junction left unmatched.

The rearrangement joins TRBV19 to TRBJ1-5; D is possibly TRBD1 (6 bases). Germline loops: CDR1 LNHDA, CDR2 SQIVND (reference sequence). V lost 4 bases and J lost 6, with 13 bases in between. This CDR3 has 14 amino acids. In DNA form, the CDR3 reads TGTGCCAGTAGTACAGGGACAAGTAGTCAGCCCCAGCATTTT. Its protein is CASSTGTSSQPQHF.

The chain joins TRBV28 to TRBJ2-2; 8 bases match TRBD1. This CDR3 has 17 residues. Trimming took 2 bases from V and 6 from J; bases not matched to a gene: 11. Per germline, CDR1 MDHEN and CDR2 SYDVKM. CDR3 DNA sequence: TGTGCCAGCAGTTTAGCACAGGGGGACCCTACGGCCGGGGAGCTGTTTTTT. Protein: CASSLAQGDPTAGELFF.

The chain is built from TRBV4-1 and TRBJ2-7, with D perhaps matching TRBD2 (5 bases). CDR1 and CDR2 from the germline V gene are MGHRA and YSYEKL. V was shortened by 4 bases and J by 4 bases, with 11 bases between the two germline ends. There are 13 residues in the CDR3. For the CDR3, the DNA is TGCGCCAGCAGCCCCGCGGGCGAATACGAGCAGTACTTC. Its translation is CASSPAGEYEQYF.